The 5 T cell receptor beta chains below come from one sample, sequenced in a study of T cells after yellow fever vaccination. TCRdb passed the 5' RACE reads through MiXCR, listing each CDR3 protein once. Here the sample spans about 320,000 distinct CDR3 sequences, over 3.5% being singletons. The starting material was PBMCs, obtained 15 days after the yellow fever booster vaccination. These receptors came from a man younger than 35 who received the YFV17D yellow fever vaccine.

This clonotype appeared a few times. The rearrangement joins TRBV12-3 or TRBV12-4 to TRBJ2-4; D is ambiguous. This CDR3 comprises 14 residues. Trimming pared 6 bases from V and 8 bases from J, leaving 17 bases between. This CDR3 is CASSPPMAGDIQYF. CDR3 sequence (DNA): TGTGCCAGCAGCCCCCCCATGGCAGGTGACATTCAGTACTTC.

This clonotype was seen ten or more times. CDR3 amino acids: CSARNLETGGKLGGYTF. For the CDR3, the DNA is TGCAGTGCTAGAAATCTCGAGACAGGGGGCAAGTTAGGAGGCTACACCTTC. The chain is built from TRBV20-1 and TRBJ1-2; TRBD1 matches 10 bases. Germline CDR1 and CDR2: DFQATT and SNEGSKA (reference sequence). The CDR3 has 17 residues. Trimming took 2 bases from V and 8 from J; bases not matched to a gene: 17.

This clonotype occurred many times. V is TRBV10-2 and J is TRBJ2-7; no definite D call. Germline V gene sequence: CDR1 WSHSY, CDR2 SAAADI. V was clipped by 5 bases and J by 1 base, with 18 bases between them. The CDR3 runs 16 residues. CDR3 in DNA: TGCGCCAGCAGTTTTCCGACTCGTGATCAATCCTACGAGCAGTACTTC. This sequence encodes CASSFPTRDQSYEQYF.

The chain links TRBV9 to TRBJ2-1, with 7 bases aligning to TRBD1. This CDR3 is 16 amino acids long. The germline CDR1 and CDR2 sequences are SGDLS and YYNGEE. Trimming at V came to 4 bases and at J to 0 bases, leaving 7 bases not matched to a gene. In nucleotides, the CDR3 is TGTGCCAGCAGCCGACAGGGAATAAGCTCCTACAATGAGCAGTTCTTC. Translation: CASSRQGISSYNEQFF.

This clonotype has more than one count but fewer than ten. The chain joins TRBV18 to TRBJ2-7; 10 bases line up with TRBD1. V lost 6 bases to trimming and J lost 1 base; unmatched junction nucleotides: 6. Per germline, CDR1 KGHSH and CDR2 LQKENI. This CDR3 is built from 15 residues. The CDR3 loop reads CASSPPGQGSYEQYF. The CDR3 coding sequence is TGTGCCAGCTCTCCTCCGGGACAGGGGTCCTACGAGCAGTACTTC.